The T cell receptor (beta chain) under discussion was sequenced for a study of T cells in tuberculosis. Trimming removed 7 bases from V and 7 bases from J, with 14 bases in between. There are 13 residues in the CDR3. CDR1 and CDR2 (germline): LNHDA, SQIVND (reference sequence). The time point here: new active TB diagnosis, blood taken before or within 7 days of starting treatment. Notes on the study in general: GEM motif frequencies gave around 70% accuracy; the GMM repertoire gave roughly 90%.

TCRdb's copy holds only in-frame clones and misses some; the assay was immunoSEQ multiplex PCR. This table holds about 35,000 clones, around 90% found once. Comments on this clone: Its antigen is still unknown.

The source is an adult with tuberculosis. Some clones in this sample may be carry-over from other donors' samples. Material: PBMCs, obtained at tuberculosis diagnosis. This chain connects TRBV19 to TRBJ1-3; tentatively, D is TRBD1 (5 bases). The CDR3 loop reads CASTMGPRNTIYF. As DNA, the CDR3 is TGTGCCAGTACCATGGGGCCGAGGAACACCATATATTTT.